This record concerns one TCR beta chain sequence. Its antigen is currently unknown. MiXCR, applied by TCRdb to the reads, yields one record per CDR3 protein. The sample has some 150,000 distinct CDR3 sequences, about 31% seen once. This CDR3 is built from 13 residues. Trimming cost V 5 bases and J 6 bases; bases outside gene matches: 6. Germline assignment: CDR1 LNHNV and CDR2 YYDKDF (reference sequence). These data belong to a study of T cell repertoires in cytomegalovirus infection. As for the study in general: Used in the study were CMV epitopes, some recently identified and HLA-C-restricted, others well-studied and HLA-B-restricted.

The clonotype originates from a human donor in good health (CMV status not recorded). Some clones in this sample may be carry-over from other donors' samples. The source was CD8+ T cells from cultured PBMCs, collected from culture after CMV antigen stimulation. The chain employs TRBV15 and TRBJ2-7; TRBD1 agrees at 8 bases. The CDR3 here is CATSPTGVIEQYF. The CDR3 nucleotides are TGTGCCACCAGCCCGACAGGGGTAATCGAGCAGTACTTC.